What follows are 15 T cell receptor beta chains derived from one specimen sequenced in a study of blood T cell repertoires in COVID-19. The protocol was immunoSEQ multiplex PCR, while the TCRdb copy is restricted to in-frame clones and leaves out a portion. Found here are around 200,000 clones, roughly 78% of them singletons; the top ten hold 2.5% to 3.5%. What was sequenced was peripheral blood. The receptor source for this set is a woman aged 80 or over with active or convalescent COVID-19.

CDR3 DNA sequence: TGCGCCAGCAGCTTGGACAGGGGCCTAGGTTCACCCCTCCACTTT. It yields the protein CASSLDRGLGSPLHF. The J gene is TRBJ1-6, the V gene TRBV5-1, with TRBD1 matching 7 bases. Germline-derived CDR1 and CDR2 are SGHRS and YFSETQ. This CDR3 has 15 residues. The junction had 6 bases not matched to a gene; V was cut back by 0 bases and J by 9 bases.

The V and J genes are TRBV27 and TRBJ2-7; 8 bases are a match to TRBD1. CDR1 and CDR2 (germline): MNHEY, SMNVEV (reference sequence). This CDR3 has 14 amino acids. The ends lost 7 bases at V and 2 bases at J; junction bases unmatched: 7. In DNA, the CDR3 is TGTGCCAGCAAACGGACAGGGCTTACCTACGAGCAGTACTTC. Protein: CASKRTGLTYEQYF.

The chain recombines TRBV10-2 with TRBJ2-5; TRBD1 aligns across 7 bases. V lost 8 bases to trimming and J lost 5 bases; unmatched junction nucleotides: 2. The CDR3 is made up of 11 amino acids. The germline gives CDR1 WSHSY, CDR2 SAAADI. The CDR3 here is CASGTEETQYF. CDR3 bases: TGCGCCAGCGGGACAGAGGAGACCCAGTACTTC.

The chain combines TRBV18 with TRBJ2-7, with D possibly being TRBD1 (6 bases). Germline V CDR1 and CDR2: KGHSH, LQKENI. The ends were cut back, 9 bases at V and 2 bases at J, with 11 bases in the middle. The CDR3 contains 12 residues. The CDR3 spells CASPGAPYEQYF. The DNA for the CDR3 is TGTGCCAGTCCAGGGGCCCCCTACGAGCAGTACTTC.

The gene calls are TRBV3-1 (or the pseudogene TRBV3-2) and TRBJ2-2, with no clear D. Trimming cost V 4 bases and J 10 bases, with 10 bases left between them. Germline CDR1 is LGHDT and CDR2 is YNNKEL (reference sequence). The CDR3 spans 12 residues. CDR3 DNA sequence: TGTGCCAGCAGCCCGAGGTCTCCGGAGCTGTTTTTT. Residues: CASSPRSPELFF.

Only one count was recorded for this clone. The chain has TRBV27 and TRBJ2-5; 11 bases map to TRBD1. The germline gives CDR1 MNHEY, CDR2 SMNVEV (reference sequence). CDR3 length: 14 amino acids. V lost 5 bases, J lost 5 bases, and 4 bases stayed unmatched. CDR3 coding DNA: TGTGCCAGCAGTCCCTGGGACAGGGGGGAGACCCAGTACTTC. Translated, it gives CASSPWDRGETQYF.

The V gene is TRBV2, the J gene TRBJ1-6, with D possibly matching TRBD1 (5 bases). CDR1 is SNHLY, CDR2 FYNNEI, per germline. V was shortened by 6 bases and J by 10 bases, with 13 bases between the two germline ends. The CDR3 is 13 residues long. CDR3: CASRLISGSPLHF. CDR3 in DNA: TGTGCCAGCAGATTAATATCAGGGTCACCCCTCCACTTT.

There are a few counts of this clone. The rearrangement links TRBV21-1 to TRBJ2-3; the table's D call of TRBD1 was not tested on the DNA. TRBV21-1 is noted as a pseudogene. The length of the CDR3 is 18 residues. The CDR3 nucleotides read TGTGCCAGCAGCAAAGGGGGCAGGGACAGGGGGCTTTTAGATACGCAGTATTTT. Its protein product is CASSKGGRDRGLLDTQYF.

The V call is TRBV5-6, the J call TRBJ1-1; tentatively, D is TRBD1 (6 bases). CDR3 length: 16 residues. CDR1 is SGHDT and CDR2 is YYEEEE in the germline V gene. Trimming pared 3 bases from V and 0 bases from J, leaving 15 bases between. In DNA form, the CDR3 reads TGTGCCAGCAGCTGGGGACACGGGCGTTTGAACACTGAAGCTTTCTTT. Translation gives CASSWGHGRLNTEAFF.

The chain couples TRBV19 to TRBJ2-7; 11 bases are a match to TRBD1. V lost 6 bases to trimming and J lost 0 bases; unmatched junction nucleotides: 13. The CDR3 consists of 18 residues. From germline, CDR1 is LNHDA and CDR2 SQIVND (reference sequence). DNA for the CDR3: TGTGCCAGTAGCCCCACTGGACAGGGGGCCAAAACCTCCTACGAGCAGTACTTC. This encodes CASSPTGQGAKTSYEQYF.

This clone appeared a single time. The V and J genes are TRBV18 and TRBJ1-3; D unresolved. This CDR3 has 17 residues. The germline V and J ends were trimmed by 0 bases and 7 bases, with 19 bases remaining between them. CDR1 is KGHSH, CDR2 LQKENI, per germline. The CDR3 coding sequence is TGTGCCAGCTCACCACCGTTGGGTGTTGCGGCACGGAACACCATATATTTT. It encodes CASSPPLGVAARNTIYF.

V usage is TRBV29-1 and J usage is TRBJ2-3, with TRBD2 matching 7 bases. Germline V gene data show CDR1 as SQVTM and CDR2 as ANQGSEA. V lost 1 base and J lost 0; bases outside the gene matches: 10. This CDR3 has 17 residues. The CDR3 sequence is CSVEGAGGIRSTDTQYF. DNA for the CDR3: TGCAGCGTTGAAGGGGCCGGGGGGATTAGGAGCACAGATACGCAGTATTTT.

This clone was counted a few times. The chain carries TRBV5-1 and TRBJ1-1; D may be TRBD1 (5 bases). The CDR3 sequence is 13 residues long. Trimming stripped 3 bases from V and 3 bases from J, with 9 bases between. CDR1 is SGHRS and CDR2 is YFSETQ in the germline V gene. CDR3 region: CASSWGGDTEAFF. In DNA form, the CDR3 reads TGCGCCAGCAGCTGGGGGGGAGACACTGAAGCTTTCTTT.

This clone was seen a handful of times. V gene TRBV10-3 combines with J gene TRBJ1-4; 11 bases match TRBD1. V lost 3 bases and J lost 7; bases outside the gene matches: 4. The CDR3 runs 15 residues. Looked up from germline, CDR1 is ENHRY and CDR2 is SYGVKD. The CDR3 DNA reads as TGTGCCATCAGTGAAAGGACAGGGGGCGGTGAAAAACTGTTTTTT. Amino acid sequence: CAISERTGGGEKLFF.

The J gene is TRBJ2-7, the V gene TRBV21-1; the table assigns TRBD2, which was not confirmed against the DNA. TRBV21-1 is a pseudogene. The CDR3 sequence is 13 residues long. The CDR3 DNA reads TGTGCCAGCAGCCGAGTACTGCGGTACGAGCAGTACTTC. Translated, it gives CASSRVLRYEQYF.